One sample yielded the 15 T cell receptor beta chains listed below, sequenced in a study of identical twins. TCRdb passed the 5' RACE reads through MiXCR, listing each CDR3 protein once. The sample lists 250,000 to 300,000 distinct CDR3 sequences; 9.5% were seen once. The sample was also reused in another study, on yellow fever vaccine responses in identical twins.

The material sequenced was CD8+ T cells sorted from blood. Every receptor here comes from a woman under 30 in good health.

This clonotype has at least ten counts. V gene TRBV28 combines with J gene TRBJ2-7; unclear D gene. The V and J ends lost 5 bases and 3 bases respectively, with 8 bases between them. Germline CDR1 is MDHEN and CDR2 is SYDVKM. The length of the CDR3 is 12 residues. CDR3 nucleotides: TGTGCCAGCAGTACGGATGTCTACGAGCAGTACTTC. This translates into CASSTDVYEQYF.

The chain joins TRBV7-2 to TRBJ2-1, with 7 bases that match TRBD1. The V gene's germline CDR1 is SGHTA and CDR2 FQGNSA. The CDR3 covers 15 residues. With 3 bases clipped from V and 3 bases from J, the junction kept 5 bases outside the gene matches. The CDR3 DNA follows: TGTGCCAGCAGCTTCCGGGACAGCCTCTACAATGAGCAGTTCTTC. The encoded protein is CASSFRDSLYNEQFF.

Many counts were recorded for this clonotype. V usage is TRBV9 and J usage is TRBJ1-1; the D is unclear. The CDR3 sequence is 17 residues long. CDR1 and CDR2 (germline): SGDLS, YYNGEE. The V and J ends lost 4 bases and 0 bases respectively, with 19 bases between them. The CDR3 loop reads CASSPQALSLVNTEAFF. CDR3 nucleotides: TGTGCCAGCAGCCCTCAGGCCCTATCCCTTGTGAACACTGAAGCTTTCTTT.

The table lists this clonotype with many counts. The J gene is TRBJ1-1, the V gene TRBV10-3, with D unresolved. The germline V and J ends were trimmed by 6 bases and 1 base, with 9 bases remaining between them. CDR3 length: 13 amino acids. Per the germline V gene, CDR1 is ENHRY and CDR2 is SYGVKD. CDR3 region: CAIRTIKNTEAFF. CDR3 DNA sequence: TGTGCCATCAGGACGATTAAGAACACTGAAGCTTTCTTT.

This clonotype was detected only a few times. The chain is built from TRBV5-1 and TRBJ2-5; 8 bases fit TRBD2. This CDR3 comprises 15 residues. V was clipped by 7 bases and J by 0 bases; unmatched bases: 8. Germline CDR1 SGHRS, CDR2 YFSETQ. CDR3 protein: CASARSGVHQETQYF. In DNA, the CDR3 is TGCGCCAGCGCTCGTAGCGGGGTACACCAAGAGACCCAGTACTTC.

This rearrangement joins TRBV20-1 to TRBJ2-2; a weak D match, TRBD2 (5 bases). The CDR3 is 13 residues long. Germline V lookup: CDR1 DFQATT, CDR2 SNEGSKA (reference sequence). Trimming removed 7 bases at V and 0 bases at J, with 9 bases between. The chain's CDR3 is CSGEGTNTGELFF. CDR3 in DNA: TGCAGTGGAGAGGGCACGAACACCGGGGAGCTGTTTTTT.

The chain employs TRBV5-1 and TRBJ1-6, with D unclear. The CDR3 consists of 15 residues. Germline CDR1 reads SGHRS; CDR2 reads YFSETQ. With 3 bases removed from V and 10 bases from J, the gap between germline ends came to 17 bases. The CDR3: CASSSDAANGSPLHF. In DNA, the CDR3 is TGCGCCAGCAGCTCGGACGCTGCTAATGGCTCACCCCTCCACTTT.

This clonotype was seen many times. The chain joins TRBV27 to TRBJ2-1; D might be TRBD2 (5 bases). Germline V gene lookup returns CDR1 MNHEY and CDR2 SMNVEV (reference sequence). Trimming took off 7 bases at V and 10 bases at J, with 14 bases between the two ends. The CDR3 runs to 12 residues. CDR3 DNA sequence: TGTGCCAGCACCAACTTCAGCGGAGAGCAGTTCTTC. Translation: CASTNFSGEQFF.

This clonotype was detected a few times. The J gene is TRBJ2-5, the V gene TRBV20-1, with 9 bases fitting TRBD1. The germline V gene has CDR1 DFQATT and CDR2 SNEGSKA (reference sequence). Trimming removed 6 bases from V and 5 bases from J; junction bases left unmatched: 10. This CDR3 spans 14 amino acids. The CDR3 DNA reads TGCAGTGCCCGAACAGGGGGCGCAGGGGAGACCCAGTACTTC. Protein product: CSARTGGAGETQYF.

This chain joins TRBV18 and TRBJ2-3; the D gene is possibly TRBD1 (5 bases). CDR1 KGHSH and CDR2 LQKENI come from the germline V gene. This CDR3 has 13 amino acids. V lost 5 bases and J 2 bases, leaving 8 bases between the germline ends. The CDR3, as DNA: TGTGCCAGCTCAACAGGAGACACAGATACGCAGTATTTT. It translates to CASSTGDTDTQYF.

In its sample, this clonotype was seen many times. The chain links TRBV11-1 to TRBJ2-1, with D unresolved. V was clipped by 5 bases and J by 7 bases, with 12 bases between them. The CDR3 totals 13 residues. In germline, CDR1 is SGHAT, CDR2 FQDESV (reference sequence). CDR3 sequence reads: CASSIRTLNEQFF. The CDR3 nucleotides are TGTGCCAGCAGCATCAGGACCTTAAATGAGCAGTTCTTC.

This clonotype came up many times. V and J are TRBV10-2 and TRBJ2-3, with a weak D call TRBD1 (5 bases). Germline V gene sequence: CDR1 WSHSY, CDR2 SAAADI. This CDR3 is 14 amino acids long. The ends were cut back, 2 bases at V and 0 bases at J, with 6 bases in the middle. CDR3 protein: CASSEGASTDTQYF. The CDR3 bases are TGCGCCAGCAGTGAGGGGGCTAGCACAGATACGCAGTATTTT.

The chain is built from TRBV29-1 and TRBJ1-1; TRBD1 aligns across 8 bases. The CDR3 contains 13 residues. The V segment lost 5 bases and the J segment 3 bases; nucleotides outside the gene matches: 5. Germline V CDR1 and CDR2: SQVTM, ANQGSEA. This CDR3 reads CSVLTGAHTEAFF. Here the CDR3 DNA reads TGCAGCGTTTTGACAGGGGCCCACACTGAAGCTTTCTTT.

This clonotype has at least ten counts. The chain is built from TRBV7-6 and TRBJ2-1; TRBD2 agrees at 8 bases. The CDR3 runs to 18 residues. V lost 5 bases and J lost 2; bases outside the gene matches: 14. In germline, CDR1 is SGHVS, CDR2 FNYEAQ. This CDR3 reads CASSPAWSGGTTYNEQFF. Written as DNA, the CDR3 is TGTGCCAGCAGCCCCGCTTGGAGCGGGGGAACTACCTACAATGAGCAGTTCTTC.

There are many counts of this clonotype. This chain uses TRBV12-3 or TRBV12-4 with TRBJ2-7; 7 positions agree with TRBD2. This CDR3 has 15 amino acids. The ends lost 7 bases at V and 0 bases at J; junction bases unmatched: 9. Here the CDR3 DNA reads TGTGCCAGCAATGATGGGGGGGACGGCTCCTACGAGCAGTACTTC. Its protein product is CASNDGGDGSYEQYF.